The rows below give T cell receptor beta chains drawn from one sample of a study of Graves' ophthalmopathy and Graves' hyperthyroidism. Each CDR3 protein gets one entry after TCRdb re-called the multiplex PCR reads with MiXCR. Here the sample spans about 370,000 distinct CDR3 sequences, 15% to 20% being singletons. Material for sequencing was peripheral blood. Source of these receptors: an adult woman with stable Graves' hyperthyroidism. CDR3s include the opening cysteine and the closing phenylalanine or tryptophan. The order of the fields is CDR3 DNA, CDR3 protein, D gene, clone size, J gene, V gene. The D gene is left open where the match is weak. The listing skips clone size in some rows; elsewhere it reads once, few, many or a size class.

CDR3 DNA: TGTGCCACGGAAGGCAGGGAAGCTGGAAACACCATATATTTT
CDR3 protein: CATEGREAGNTIYF
D gene: -
clone size: many
J gene: TRBJ1-3
V gene: TRBV6-1

CDR3 DNA: TGTGCCAGCAGCTTAGCGCGAGGGAACACCGGGGAGCTGTTTTTT
CDR3 protein: CASSLARGNTGELFF
D gene: -
clone size: many
J gene: TRBJ2-2
V gene: TRBV7-9

CDR3 DNA: TGTGCCAGCAGATCCCGGGGCGCCTCTCTGGAGCAGTACTTC
CDR3 protein: CASRSRGASLEQYF
D gene: -
clone size: many
J gene: TRBJ2-7
V gene: TRBV12-3/TRBV12-4

CDR3 DNA: TGTGCCAGCAGCTTAGTCGCCCGGATAAGAGGAGAGACCCAGTACTTC
CDR3 protein: CASSLVARIRGETQYF
D gene: -
clone size: many
J gene: TRBJ2-5
V gene: TRBV7-2

CDR3 DNA: TGTGCCAGCAGCGACAGGGCTTGGGCCAACGTCCTGACTTTC
CDR3 protein: CASSDRAWANVLTF
D gene: TRBD1
clone size: many
J gene: TRBJ2-6
V gene: TRBV2

CDR3 DNA: TGTGCCAGCAGTTCAAACACAGATACGCAGTATTTT
CDR3 protein: CASSSNTDTQYF
D gene: -
clone size: many
J gene: TRBJ2-3
V gene: TRBV12-3/TRBV12-4

CDR3 DNA: TGCAGTGCCCTGAAAAACATTAAGTACTTC
CDR3 protein: CSALKNIKYF
D gene: -
clone size: many
J gene: TRBJ2-4
V gene: TRBV20-1

CDR3 DNA: TGTGCCAGCAGCTTAGCAGGGGGCGCGACAGAGACCCAGTACTTC
CDR3 protein: CASSLAGGATETQYF
D gene: TRBD1
clone size: many
J gene: TRBJ2-5
V gene: TRBV7-9

CDR3 DNA: TGTGCCAGCAGTTACTCAGGGGGGAGGCTGATCGAGCAGTACTTC
CDR3 protein: CASSYSGGRLIEQYF
D gene: -
clone size: many
J gene: TRBJ2-7
V gene: TRBV6-5

CDR3 DNA: TGTGCCAGCAGTTTGGGTTTGGATCCCTACGAGCAGTACTTC
CDR3 protein: CASSLGLDPYEQYF
D gene: -
clone size: few
J gene: TRBJ2-7
V gene: TRBV12-3/TRBV12-4

CDR3 DNA: TGTGCCAGCAGCGGGGGACAGGGGAGGAGGGACGAGCAGTACTTC
CDR3 protein: CASSGGQGRRDEQYF
D gene: TRBD1
clone size: many
J gene: TRBJ2-7
V gene: TRBV9

CDR3 DNA: TGTGCCAGCAGTGAAGCCGGACCCCTTACCTACAGGGTGGACCAAGAGACCCAGTACTTC
CDR3 protein: CASSEAGPLTYRVDQETQYF
D gene: -
clone size: many
J gene: TRBJ2-5
V gene: TRBV6-1

CDR3 DNA: TGTGCCAGCAGTTTCCGACAGGGCGGTTCATCGGCGGGGGAGCTGTTTTTT
CDR3 protein: CASSFRQGGSSAGELFF
D gene: TRBD1
clone size: many
J gene: TRBJ2-2
V gene: TRBV27

CDR3 DNA: TGCGCCAGCAGCTTGGAAGGCAGTCAAGAGACCCAGTACTTC
CDR3 protein: CASSLEGSQETQYF
D gene: -
clone size: few
J gene: TRBJ2-5
V gene: TRBV5-1

CDR3 DNA: TGTGCTAGCAGCTTAGGGCTCGGACCAAGGGGGACCGGGGAGCTGTTTTTT
CDR3 protein: CASSLGLGPRGTGELFF
D gene: -
clone size: -
J gene: TRBJ2-2
V gene: TRBV7-7

CDR3 DNA: TGCAGCTCCCATAGGTTAGCTGACTCCTACGAGCAGTACTTC
CDR3 protein: CSSHRLADSYEQYF
D gene: -
clone size: many
J gene: TRBJ2-7
V gene: TRBV20-1

CDR3 DNA: TGTGCCAGCAGTCGTTGGGACAGGGAGGGTGGCTACACCTTC
CDR3 protein: CASSRWDREGGYTF
D gene: TRBD1
clone size: many
J gene: TRBJ1-2
V gene: TRBV28

CDR3 DNA: TGTGCCAGCAGCTCGGACAGAATGAACACTGAAGCTTTCTTT
CDR3 protein: CASSSDRMNTEAFF
D gene: -
clone size: -
J gene: TRBJ1-1
V gene: TRBV7-8

CDR3 DNA: TGTGCCAGCAGTTTACTAGCTGACTACTCCTACGAGCAGTACTTC
CDR3 protein: CASSLLADYSYEQYF
D gene: -
clone size: many
J gene: TRBJ2-7
V gene: TRBV12-3/TRBV12-4

CDR3 DNA: TGCAGCGTGGCAGACACAACTTATGGCTACACCTTC
CDR3 protein: CSVADTTYGYTF
D gene: -
clone size: many
J gene: TRBJ1-2
V gene: TRBV29-1

CDR3 DNA: TGTGCCAGCAACACCGGGGACAGGAACTCCTACGAGCAGTACTTC
CDR3 protein: CASNTGDRNSYEQYF
D gene: TRBD1
clone size: many
J gene: TRBJ2-7
V gene: TRBV12-3/TRBV12-4

CDR3 DNA: TGTGCCAGCAGTATAGGGACAGGTGCCCTGAACGAGCAGTACTTC
CDR3 protein: CASSIGTGALNEQYF
D gene: TRBD1
clone size: many
J gene: TRBJ2-7
V gene: TRBV7-6

CDR3 DNA: TGTGCCAGCAGTTTCTGGACAGGGGATGGGGAAGCTTTCTTT
CDR3 protein: CASSFWTGDGEAFF
D gene: TRBD1
clone size: once
J gene: TRBJ1-1
V gene: TRBV28

CDR3 DNA: TGCGCCAGCAGCCAAGATCTGGTACTAGCGGGAGGGCCTGCGTCCTACGAGCAGTACTTC
CDR3 protein: CASSQDLVLAGGPASYEQYF
D gene: TRBD2
clone size: few
J gene: TRBJ2-7
V gene: TRBV4-1

CDR3 DNA: TGTGCCATCAGTTCCGGGAGCTACGAGCAGTACTTC
CDR3 protein: CAISSGSYEQYF
D gene: -
clone size: many
J gene: TRBJ2-7
V gene: TRBV10-3

CDR3 DNA: TGTGCCAGCAGCGTAGACCAGGCGGGTGGCACTGAAGCTTTCTTT
CDR3 protein: CASSVDQAGGTEAFF
D gene: -
clone size: many
J gene: TRBJ1-1
V gene: TRBV9

CDR3 DNA: TGTGCCAGCTCACCGATATCCACTGAAGCTTTCTTT
CDR3 protein: CASSPISTEAFF
D gene: -
clone size: many
J gene: TRBJ1-1
V gene: TRBV18

CDR3 DNA: TGTGCCAGCAGTGATAACAGGGGGCAAGAGACCCAGTACTTC
CDR3 protein: CASSDNRGQETQYF
D gene: TRBD1
clone size: many
J gene: TRBJ2-5
V gene: TRBV2

CDR3 DNA: TGTGCCACCAGAGGCCCCTCTAGCGGGAGTACGGAGACCCAGTACTTC
CDR3 protein: CATRGPSSGSTETQYF
D gene: TRBD2
clone size: many
J gene: TRBJ2-5
V gene: TRBV19

CDR3 DNA: TGCGCCAGCAGCCAAGAAGGGGAAAACACCGGGGAGCTGTTTTTT
CDR3 protein: CASSQEGENTGELFF
D gene: -
clone size: -
J gene: TRBJ2-2
V gene: TRBV4-1

CDR3 DNA: TGTGCCAGCAGCTGGGGATCCCGGCCCGCCAACGTCCTGACTTTC
CDR3 protein: CASSWGSRPANVLTF
D gene: -
clone size: -
J gene: TRBJ2-6
V gene: TRBV7-8

CDR3 DNA: TGCAGTGCTGGACAGGGGTCCGGCGATGGCTACACCTTC
CDR3 protein: CSAGQGSGDGYTF
D gene: TRBD1
clone size: many
J gene: TRBJ1-2
V gene: TRBV20-1

CDR3 DNA: TGTGCCAGCAGTCCTCGACAGTACAATCAGCCCCAGCATTTT
CDR3 protein: CASSPRQYNQPQHF
D gene: -
clone size: many
J gene: TRBJ1-5
V gene: TRBV12-3/TRBV12-4

CDR3 DNA: TGCAGTGCTGGTACTGGGAACCTTGGAAACACCATATATTTT
CDR3 protein: CSAGTGNLGNTIYF
D gene: -
clone size: many
J gene: TRBJ1-3
V gene: TRBV20-1

CDR3 DNA: TGTGCCAGCAGCTTGGGAGAAAGAGAGACCCAGTACTTC
CDR3 protein: CASSLGERETQYF
D gene: -
clone size: many
J gene: TRBJ2-5
V gene: TRBV5-6

CDR3 DNA: TGTGCCAGCAGTTTTGGTCTTCGGACAGATGATCAGCCCCAGCATTTT
CDR3 protein: CASSFGLRTDDQPQHF
D gene: -
clone size: few
J gene: TRBJ1-5
V gene: TRBV12-3/TRBV12-4

CDR3 DNA: TGTGCCAGCAGTCCCAGGACAGGACGGCCCCAGCATTTT
CDR3 protein: CASSPRTGRPQHF
D gene: TRBD1
clone size: many
J gene: TRBJ1-5
V gene: TRBV6-1

CDR3 DNA: TGTGCCAGCAGTTTCCAAACTAACTATGGCTACACCTTC
CDR3 protein: CASSFQTNYGYTF
D gene: -
clone size: -
J gene: TRBJ1-2
V gene: TRBV12-3/TRBV12-4

CDR3 DNA: TGTGCCAGCAGTGTCAAGATGAACACTGAAGCTTTCTTT
CDR3 protein: CASSVKMNTEAFF
D gene: -
clone size: -
J gene: TRBJ1-1
V gene: TRBV12-3/TRBV12-4

CDR3 DNA: TGTGCCAGCAGTTTTTTTCAGGGAACTTCGGCCGGGGCCAACGTCCTGACTTTC
CDR3 protein: CASSFFQGTSAGANVLTF
D gene: -
clone size: -
J gene: TRBJ2-6
V gene: TRBV28